The T cell receptor beta chain described here comes from a study of immune evolution from preneoplasia to lung adenocarcinoma. General study results and limits: Top clone share appeared to fall from AAH through AIS, MIA, adenocarcinoma.

To note about this clone: Its specificity is unknown.

Clones were sequenced by immunoSEQ multiplex PCR, and TCRdb holds only the in-frame ones, with some missing. The sample lists some 8,200 clones; roughly 82% were seen once. This CDR3 has 19 amino acids. Per germline, CDR1 GTSNPN and CDR2 SVGIG (reference sequence). Trimming removed 6 bases from V and 0 bases from J; junction bases left unmatched: 20. The clonotype comes from a person aged 65-85 years with lung adenocarcinoma. The sample taken for sequencing was FFPE minimally invasive lung adenocarcinoma tissue. The chain joins TRBV30 to TRBJ2-1; 7 nucleotides match TRBD2. The CDR3 loop reads CACRAGTTHTLPSYNEQFF. In nucleotides, the CDR3 is TGTGCCTGTCGCGCCGGGACTACACATACCCTACCCTCCTACAATGAGCAGTTCTTC.